The 32 T cell receptor beta chains in this list originate from one sample, sequenced in a study of T cell repertoires in cytomegalovirus infection. MiXCR, applied by TCRdb to the reads, yields one record per CDR3 protein. The table has fewer than 550,000 distinct CDR3 sequences, about 15% seen once; the top ten hold 24%. The material sequenced was CD8+ T cells from PBMCs. The source of these receptors is a human donor in good health (CMV status not recorded). Some clones in this sample may be carry-over from other donors' samples.

Remarks on this clonotype: Just one base apart from a much larger clone, this may be a read error. No conserved phenylalanine or tryptophan is present at the end of the CDR3, so a read error is the likely explanation. This chain connects TRBV7-9 to TRBJ2-1; D is uncertain. V was clipped by 4 bases and J by 0 bases, with 13 bases between them. Germline V CDR1 and CDR2: SEHNR, FQNEAQ (reference sequence). The CDR3 length is 16 residues. CDR3 in DNA: TGTGCCAGCAGCTCCGGACGGACGAGCTCCTACAATGAGCAGTTCTTA. Protein product: CASSSGRTSSYNEQFL.

The J gene is TRBJ2-1, the V gene TRBV4-1; possible D gene TRBD2, 5 bases. Per germline, CDR1 MGHRA and CDR2 YSYEKL. V was clipped by 1 base and J by 3 bases, with 13 bases between them. This CDR3 is built from 16 residues. CDR3 residues: CASSQGKGGLYNEQFF. CDR3 bases: TGCGCCAGCAGCCAAGGGAAAGGAGGTCTCTACAATGAGCAGTTCTTC.

This clonotype has a count of ten or more. The chain has TRBV7-2 and TRBJ1-5, with D perhaps TRBD1 (5 bases). From germline, CDR1 is SGHTA and CDR2 FQGNSA. Trimming removed 1 base from V and 3 bases from J, with 13 bases in between. The CDR3 length is 16 residues. The CDR3 reads CASSLGRQSFNQPQHF. CDR3 DNA: TGTGCCAGCAGCTTAGGAAGACAGAGTTTCAATCAGCCCCAGCATTTT. The full variable domain, completed using reference TRBV7-2 and TRBJ1-5, is GAGVSQSPSNKVTEKGKDVELRCDPISGHTALYWYRQSLGQGLEFLIYFQGNSAPDKSGLPSDRFSAERTGGSVSTLTIQRTQQEDSAVYLCASSLGRQSFNQPQHFGDGTRLSIL.

At least ten counts were recorded for this clonotype. This chain links TRBV6-5 with TRBJ1-5; D unresolved. The V end was cut by 9 bases, the J end by 1 base, with 13 bases between. CDR3 length: 14 residues. CDR1 and CDR2 from the germline V gene are MNHEY and SVGAGI. The chain's CDR3 is CASRSSGSNQPQHF. DNA for the CDR3: TGTGCCAGTCGGTCATCCGGGAGCAATCAGCCCCAGCATTTT.

This chain connects TRBV20-1 to TRBJ1-3; TRBD1 is a possible D gene (6 bases). From germline, CDR1 is DFQATT and CDR2 SNEGSKA (reference sequence). Between the trimmed V and J ends, which lost 4 bases and 1 base, there was a span of 14 bases. The CDR3 is 15 amino acids. The CDR3 DNA follows: TGCAGTGCTATCGGACAGCCAATTTCTGGAAACACCATATATTTT. Translating gives CSAIGQPISGNTIYF.

This clonotype has ten or more counts. The V call is TRBV15, the J call TRBJ2-1; 8 bases agree with TRBD1. The V and J ends lost 7 bases and 9 bases, in that order; junction bases with no gene match: 11. CDR1 is LNHNV, CDR2 YYDKDF, per germline (reference sequence). There are 14 residues in the CDR3. The CDR3, as DNA: TGTGCCACCAATTCAGGGGGCTCAGCTCTTGAGCAGTTCTTC. Residues: CATNSGGSALEQFF.

In its sample, this clonotype was seen a few times. The chain has TRBV27 and TRBJ2-3; possible D gene TRBD2, 6 bases. Germline V CDR1 and CDR2: MNHEY, SMNVEV (reference sequence). This CDR3 comprises 14 residues. V lost 0 bases and J 7 bases, leaving 11 bases between the germline ends. The CDR3 loop is CASSLSRELYTQYF. The CDR3 DNA reads as TGTGCCAGCAGTTTATCGCGGGAACTGTATACGCAGTATTTT.

This clonotype was counted ten times or more. The chain couples TRBV7-9 to TRBJ1-1; D uncertain. The CDR3 covers 15 residues. Germline V gene data show CDR1 as SEHNR and CDR2 as FQNEAQ (reference sequence). V lost 7 bases to trimming and J lost 1 base, with 16 bases between them. For the CDR3, the DNA is TGTGCCAGCATCTTCAAGGGTTCAGGGAACACTGAAGCTTTCTTT. As protein: CASIFKGSGNTEAFF.

This clonotype was counted ten times or more. As DNA, the CDR3 is TGTGCCAGCAGCTTACCCCGGGAGGGGGCGAACTATGGCTACACCTTC. It translates to CASSLPREGANYGYTF. The chain is built from TRBV11-1 and TRBJ1-2; 7 bases line up with TRBD1. Per the germline V gene, CDR1 is SGHAT and CDR2 is FQDESV (reference sequence). The V and J ends lost 2 bases and 2 bases, in that order; junction bases with no gene match: 8. CDR3 size: 16 residues.

This clonotype was counted a few times. The genes are TRBV9 and TRBJ2-1; D may be TRBD1 (6 bases). This CDR3 is 15 amino acids long. V was pared by 3 bases and J by 0 bases, with 10 bases between. Germline V lookup: CDR1 SGDLS, CDR2 YYNGEE. The CDR3 loop is CASSEDSSSYNEQFF. For the CDR3, the DNA is TGTGCCAGCAGCGAGGACAGCAGCTCCTACAATGAGCAGTTCTTC.

This clonotype was counted only a few times. This chain uses TRBV5-1 with TRBJ1-1, with D tentatively TRBD1 (5 bases). V was cut by 7 bases and J by 2 bases, with 18 bases left in between. CDR1 is SGHRS, CDR2 YFSETQ, per germline. This CDR3 comprises 15 residues. CDR3 DNA: TGCGCCAGCTGTCCCATAGGGGATAGTAACACTGAAGCTTTCTTT. It specifies CASCPIGDSNTEAFF. The full variable domain, with the rest looked up from reference TRBV5-1 and TRBJ1-1, is KAGVTQTPRYLIKTRGQQVTLSCSPISGHRSVSWYQQTPGQGLQFLFEYFSETQRNKGNFPGRFSGRQFSNSRSEMNVSTLELGDSALYLCASCPIGDSNTEAFFGQGTRLTVV.

This sequence joins TRBV29-1 and TRBJ2-2; unclear D gene. V was pared by 2 bases and J by 8 bases, with 15 bases between. This CDR3 spans 14 amino acids. Germline CDR1 is SQVTM and CDR2 is ANQGSEA. CDR3 bases: TGCAGCGTTGAATTTGCTAGAGGTGTAGGGGAGCTGTTTTTT. Translated, it gives CSVEFARGVGELFF.

This clonotype was seen many times. V gene TRBV6-5 combines with J gene TRBJ2-1; D gene ambiguous. With 0 bases removed from V and 9 bases from J, the gap between germline ends came to 18 bases. The CDR3 is 16 amino acids. The germline V gene has CDR1 MNHEY and CDR2 SVGAGI. CDR3 amino acids: CASSYSYTDATFEQFF. CDR3 DNA: TGTGCCAGCAGTTACTCTTATACGGACGCCACGTTTGAGCAGTTCTTC.

This clonotype came up a few times. CDR3 residues: CASGDRGQGNTIYF. CDR3 coding DNA: TGCGCCAGCGGGGACAGGGGGCAAGGAAACACCATATATTTT. The chain employs TRBV10-2 and TRBJ1-3, with TRBD1 identical over 12 bases. Germline trimming cut 8 bases from V and 4 bases from J; bases unmatched to any gene: 3. The CDR3 consists of 14 residues. The germline CDR1 and CDR2 sequences are WSHSY and SAAADI.

This clonotype showed up just a few times. The genes are TRBV10-1 and TRBJ2-7; D perhaps matches TRBD2 (6 bases). V lost 5 bases and J 2 bases, leaving 13 bases between the germline ends. There are 14 residues in the CDR3. CDR1 and CDR2 from the germline V gene are WNHNN and SYGVQD (reference sequence). CDR3: CASSTMRDPYEQYF. In DNA, the CDR3 is TGCGCCAGCAGTACCATGCGGGACCCCTACGAGCAGTACTTC.

The CDR3 DNA follows: TGTGCCAGCAGCTTGGAGAGAGGGAGGTACGAGCAGTACTTC. Encoded protein: CASSLERGRYEQYF. The rearrangement joins TRBV5-4 to TRBJ2-7; the D gene is possibly TRBD2 (6 bases). CDR3 size: 14 residues. Between the trimmed V and J ends, which lost 0 bases and 4 bases, there was a span of 11 bases. Germline-derived CDR1 and CDR2 are SGHNT and YYREEE (reference sequence).

In this sample, this clonotype turned up a few times. This chain links TRBV4-1 with TRBJ2-1, with D hard to call. The germline gives CDR1 MGHRA, CDR2 YSYEKL. This CDR3 region has 13 residues. Trimming removed 1 base from V and 7 bases from J, with 8 bases in between. As DNA, the CDR3 is TGCGCCAGCAGCCAAGCCAGGCGGAATGAGCAGTTCTTC. The encoded protein is CASSQARRNEQFF.

Ten or more counts support this clonotype. The chain employs TRBV29-1 and TRBJ2-7; D might be TRBD2 (6 bases). The CDR3 sequence is 13 residues long. Trimming left V 6 bases short and J 3 bases short, with 15 bases between. Germline CDR1 reads SQVTM; CDR2 reads ANQGSEA. For the CDR3, the DNA is TGCAGCGTCCGAGGAGGGGCGGACTACGAGCAGTACTTC. Translation gives CSVRGGADYEQYF.

This clonotype has just a few counts. The chain uses TRBV20-1 and TRBJ2-1, with 11 bases lining up with TRBD2. CDR1 DFQATT and CDR2 SNEGSKA come from the germline V gene (reference sequence). The length of the CDR3 is 15 residues. V lost 4 bases to trimming and J lost 9 bases; unmatched junction nucleotides: 11. The CDR3 spells CSAIASGGPSTEQFF. The DNA for the CDR3 is TGCAGTGCTATTGCTAGCGGGGGGCCCTCAACTGAGCAGTTCTTC.

The sample holds a few counts of this clonotype. The chain uses TRBV15 and TRBJ2-2, with D maybe TRBD2 (5 bases). The ends were cut back, 4 bases at V and 3 bases at J, with 12 bases in the middle. Looked up from germline, CDR1 is LNHNV and CDR2 is YYDKDF (reference sequence). The CDR3 runs 15 residues. The CDR3 is CATSIPSSYTGELFF. The CDR3 nucleotides are TGTGCCACCAGCATCCCTAGCAGTTACACCGGGGAGCTGTTTTTT. Filled out from reference TRBV15 and TRBJ2-2, the complete variable domain reads DAMVIQNPRYQVTQFGKPVTLSCSQTLNHNVMYWYQQKSSQAPKLLFHYYDKDFNNEADTPDNFQSRRPNTSFCFLDIRSPGLGDTAMYLCATSIPSSYTGELFFGEGSRLTVL.

This clonotype showed up just a few times. The chain carries TRBV2 and TRBJ1-6; 8 positions match TRBD1. The V gene's germline CDR1 is SNHLY and CDR2 FYNNEI. V lost 5 bases to trimming and J lost 7 bases; unmatched junction nucleotides: 7. This CDR3 is built from 15 residues. The CDR3 DNA sequence: TGTGCCAGCAGTAGCCCGGGACAGGAGAATTCACCCCTCCACTTT. It translates to CASSSPGQENSPLHF.

This chain uses TRBV5-6 with TRBJ1-3; tentatively, D is TRBD1 (5 bases). V lost 3 bases and J 0 bases, leaving 13 bases between the germline ends. The CDR3 consists of 16 residues. From germline, CDR1 is SGHDT and CDR2 YYEEEE. CDR3 residues: CASSSAGTVSGNTIYF. In DNA, the CDR3 is TGTGCCAGCAGCTCCGCCGGGACGGTCTCTGGAAACACCATATATTTT.

There are a few counts of this clonotype. V is TRBV9 and J is TRBJ2-1, with D possibly matching TRBD2 (7 bases). Trimming stripped 3 bases from V and 7 bases from J, with 17 bases between. The CDR3 has 15 amino acids. Looked up from germline, CDR1 is SGDLS and CDR2 is YYNGEE. The CDR3 protein is CASSAEGGGRNEQFF. In DNA form, the CDR3 reads TGTGCCAGCAGCGCCGAAGGGGGGGGGCGGAATGAGCAGTTCTTC.

This clonotype has just a few counts. V usage is TRBV4-1 and J usage is TRBJ1-6; no reliable D call. The V end was cut by 0 bases, the J end by 5 bases, with 5 bases between. The germline V gene has CDR1 MGHRA and CDR2 YSYEKL. There are 14 residues in the CDR3. CDR3 loop: CASSQDWNNSPLHF. The DNA for the CDR3 is TGCGCCAGCAGCCAAGATTGGAATAATTCACCCCTCCACTTT.

The V gene is TRBV29-1, the J gene TRBJ2-1, with 8 bases that match TRBD2. This CDR3 is 16 amino acids long. Per the germline V gene, CDR1 is SQVTM and CDR2 is ANQGSEA. V shed 3 bases, J shed 2 bases, and the junction held 9 bases outside the gene matches. CDR3 in DNA: TGCAGCGTTGATGACGGGAGGGCCCCAACCTACAATGAGCAGTTCTTC. This codes for CSVDDGRAPTYNEQFF.

This clonotype was detected many times. The gene calls are TRBV6-1 and TRBJ2-5; D remains unclear. Trimming took 6 bases from V and 0 from J, leaving 8 bases between them. CDR3 length equals 13 residues. The germline V gene encodes CDR1 MNHNS and CDR2 SASEGT. The CDR3: CASRSSDQETQYF. Here the CDR3 DNA reads TGTGCCAGCAGGTCTTCAGACCAAGAGACCCAGTACTTC.

This sequence joins TRBV2 and TRBJ2-4, with D perhaps matching TRBD2 (7 bases). The CDR3 has 17 residues. The germline V gene encodes CDR1 SNHLY and CDR2 FYNNEI. V dropped 4 bases and J dropped 2 bases, with 18 bases sitting between them. CDR3 sequence reads: CASSGNRGGRPKNIQYF. In nucleotides, the CDR3 is TGTGCCAGCAGTGGAAATAGGGGGGGGCGGCCCAAAAACATTCAGTACTTC.

This clonotype was seen ten or more times. The chain uses TRBV27 and TRBJ1-1; unclear D gene. Germline CDR1 reads MNHEY; CDR2 reads SMNVEV (reference sequence). The CDR3 totals 14 residues. V lost 7 bases and J lost 0, with 12 bases in between. As DNA, the CDR3 is TGTGCCAGCACGCCCGGCGGAATGAACACTGAAGCTTTCTTT. Amino acid sequence: CASTPGGMNTEAFF.

This rearrangement joins TRBV20-1 to TRBJ2-4; a weak D match, TRBD2 (7 bases). The CDR3 sequence is 18 residues long. V dropped 1 base and J dropped 2 bases, with 21 bases sitting between them. Germline CDR1 DFQATT, CDR2 SNEGSKA (reference sequence). This chain's CDR3 is CSARVSAGEQGSKNIQYF. The CDR3, as DNA: TGCAGTGCTAGAGTCTCGGCGGGGGAACAGGGTTCCAAAAACATTCAGTACTTC.

At least ten counts were recorded for this clonotype. This chain connects TRBV7-9 to TRBJ2-3, with a possible D match to TRBD1 (5 bases). Germline loops: CDR1 SEHNR, CDR2 FQNEAQ (reference sequence). The CDR3 totals 16 residues. Trimming stripped 5 bases from V and 2 bases from J, with 17 bases between. CDR3 in amino acids: CASSPPDTRDTDTQYF. The DNA for the CDR3 is TGTGCCAGCAGCCCCCCGGACACGCGAGACACAGATACGCAGTATTTT.

This clonotype came up a few times. V gene TRBV27 combines with J gene TRBJ1-4; TRBD1 matches 11 bases. This CDR3 comprises 15 residues. V gave up 5 bases and J gave up 8 bases; unmatched junction bases: 7. Germline V gene data show CDR1 as MNHEY and CDR2 as SMNVEV (reference sequence). In DNA, the CDR3 is TGTGCCAGCAGTACCGGGACAGGGGGTCGGGAAAAACTGTTTTTT. This codes for CASSTGTGGREKLFF.

This clonotype was recorded at least ten times. The rearrangement uses TRBV28 and TRBJ2-1, with TRBD2 matching over 8 bases. This CDR3 has 14 amino acids. V shed 10 bases and J 4 bases; nucleotides not matched to a gene: 9. CDR1 is MDHEN, CDR2 SYDVKM, per germline. The CDR3 region is CATSKREYYNEQFF. The CDR3 bases are TGTGCCACCTCAAAGCGGGAGTATTACAATGAGCAGTTCTTC.